This T cell receptor (beta chain) was profiled in a study of regulatory T cells in long-lasting Graves disease. Arm-PCR of CDR3 regions with iRepertoire HTBI primers generated TCR beta libraries. TCRdb re-called the multiplex PCR reads through MiXCR, storing one row per CDR3 protein. The sample lists about 400,000 distinct CDR3 sequences; 15% to 20% were seen once. Many counts were recorded for this clonotype. Between the trimmed V and J ends, which lost 5 bases and 6 bases, there was a span of 12 bases. Germline-derived CDR1 and CDR2 are MDHEN and SYDVKM. The CDR3 contains 13 residues. Sample time point: newly diagnosed GD, antithyroid drugs for less than 3 months. RNA isolated from PBMCs was used to make the TCR library. These data were likewise used in another study, on T cells in Graves' hyperthyroidism and ophthalmopathy. That source reports: Ophthalmopathy, as predicted by the model, came a median around 6.7 months after the prediction.

The chain employs TRBV28 and TRBJ2-3, with TRBD2 as a possible D gene (6 bases). The TCR was taken from a woman aged 18-30 years with Graves disease. The sample was peripheral blood mononuclear cells (PBMCs), taken at new diagnosis, from a patient treated with antithyroid drugs. The CDR3 DNA is TGTGCCAGCAGTCAACGGGGGATGGATACGCAGTATTTT. This sequence encodes CASSQRGMDTQYF.